This entry is about one TCR beta chain. Its matching antigen is unknown. This specimen comes from a study of cytomegalovirus exposure and HLA in healthy donors. Study observations and caveats: The study listed about 150 cytomegalovirus-associated TCR beta chains.

The study ran its PCR with 60 Vbeta and 13 Jbeta primers. Authors' methods: A later analysis tallied approximately 78 million unique TCR beta chains, 9 million to 12 million of them shared. Profiling relied on immunoSEQ multiplex PCR, and the TCRdb table lists in-frame clones only, not all of them. V, J and clone size are taken as reported in that table, and D and trimming were inferred from the DNA itself. The sample shows some 190,000 clones, about four fifths of them seen only once. This CDR3 comprises 16 residues. Unmatched junction bases numbered 8, after V lost 3 bases and J lost 1 base. Germline V gives CDR1 LGHNA, CDR2 YNFKEQ.

What was sequenced was PBMCs. This sequence joins TRBV4-2 and TRBJ1-1; 7 nucleotides match TRBD1. The TCR originated in a woman aged 25 to 39 in good health and CMV-seronegative. CDR3 sequence: CASSQSSQGPNTEAFF. The CDR3, as DNA: TGTGCCAGCAGCCAGAGCTCACAGGGGCCGAACACTGAAGCTTTCTTT.